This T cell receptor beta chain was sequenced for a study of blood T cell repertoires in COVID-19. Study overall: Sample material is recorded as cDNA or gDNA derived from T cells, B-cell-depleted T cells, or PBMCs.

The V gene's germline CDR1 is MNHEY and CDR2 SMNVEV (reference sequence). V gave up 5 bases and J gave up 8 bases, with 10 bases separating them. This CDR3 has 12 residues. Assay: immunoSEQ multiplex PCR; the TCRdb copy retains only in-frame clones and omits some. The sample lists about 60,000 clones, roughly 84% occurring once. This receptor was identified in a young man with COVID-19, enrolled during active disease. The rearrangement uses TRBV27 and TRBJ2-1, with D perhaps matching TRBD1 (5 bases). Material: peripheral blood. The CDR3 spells CASSPHRYEQFF. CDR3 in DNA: TGTGCCAGCAGTCCCCACAGGTATGAGCAGTTCTTC.